One TCR beta chain is described in this entry. Authors' data handling: Nucleated cell number was recorded as an estimate derived from reference gene primer amplification. Some clones are missing from TCRdb's copy, which holds only in-frame ones; the method was immunoSEQ multiplex PCR. V, J and clone size derive from that table, while D and trimming were established from the DNA sequence. This repertoire shows tens of thousands of clones, around 87% found once; its top ten account for 4.5% to 5.5%. The source of the sample is a study of blood T cell repertoires in COVID-19. Study-level information: From T cells, B-cell-depleted T cells, or PBMCs came the material, which was cDNA or gDNA.

V dropped 4 bases and J dropped 2; count of bases not matched to a gene: 8. This CDR3 region has 16 residues. Germline CDR1 and CDR2: LGHNA and YNFKEQ. Sequencing was performed on peripheral blood. The V call is TRBV4-2, the J call TRBJ1-3, with 7 bases fitting TRBD1. The TCR originated in a man aged 40-50 years with acute or convalescent COVID-19. CDR3 residues: CASSPRGQSAGNTIYF. In DNA form, the CDR3 reads TGTGCCAGCAGCCCCCGGGGACAGTCGGCTGGAAACACCATATATTTT.